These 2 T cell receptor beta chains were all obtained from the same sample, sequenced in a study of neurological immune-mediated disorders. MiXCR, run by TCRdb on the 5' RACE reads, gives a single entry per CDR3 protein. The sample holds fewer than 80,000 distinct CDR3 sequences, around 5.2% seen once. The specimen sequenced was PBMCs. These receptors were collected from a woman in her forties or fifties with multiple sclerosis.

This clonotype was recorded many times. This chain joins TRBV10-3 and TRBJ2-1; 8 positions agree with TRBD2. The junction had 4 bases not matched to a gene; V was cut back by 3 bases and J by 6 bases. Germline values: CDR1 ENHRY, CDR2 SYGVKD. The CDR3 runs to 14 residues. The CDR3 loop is CAISEGAGVNEQFF. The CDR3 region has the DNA TGTGCCATCAGTGAAGGAGCGGGGGTCAATGAGCAGTTCTTC.

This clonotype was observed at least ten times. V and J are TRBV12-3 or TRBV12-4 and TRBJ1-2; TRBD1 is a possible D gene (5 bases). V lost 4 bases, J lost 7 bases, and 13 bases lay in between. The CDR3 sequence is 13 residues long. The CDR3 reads CASSWDEDFGYTF. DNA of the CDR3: TGTGCCAGCAGTTGGGACGAGGACTTTGGCTACACCTTC.